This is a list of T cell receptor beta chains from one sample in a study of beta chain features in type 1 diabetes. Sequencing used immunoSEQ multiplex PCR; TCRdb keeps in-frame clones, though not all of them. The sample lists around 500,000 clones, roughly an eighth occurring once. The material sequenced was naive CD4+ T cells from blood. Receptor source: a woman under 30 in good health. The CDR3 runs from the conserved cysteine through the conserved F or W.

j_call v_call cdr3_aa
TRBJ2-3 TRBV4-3 CASSQEFGTRLDTQYF
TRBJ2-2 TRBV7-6 CASSIRPDDAGELFF
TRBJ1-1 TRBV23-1 CATIINTEAFF
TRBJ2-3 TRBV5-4 CASSSTRLGADTQYF
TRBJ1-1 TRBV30 CAWSGRSYTEAFF
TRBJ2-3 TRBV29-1 CSVAGRVVTDTQYF
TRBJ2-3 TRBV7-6 CASSSNPTSGVTDTQYF
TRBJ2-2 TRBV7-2 CASSPSDRAYWELFF
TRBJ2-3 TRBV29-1 CSVVRQSTDTQYF
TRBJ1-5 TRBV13 CASSATGTGRSVRNQPQHF
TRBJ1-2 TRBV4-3 CASSGGRKPYGYTF
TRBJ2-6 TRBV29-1 CSVEGQGARGANVLTF
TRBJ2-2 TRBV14 CASSRVLGAGELFF
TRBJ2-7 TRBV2 CASSLEGLGSYEQYF
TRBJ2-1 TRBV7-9 CASRQRAGIRDNEQFF
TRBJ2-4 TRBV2 CASSELNIQYF
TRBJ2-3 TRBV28 CASNHLTGHTQYF
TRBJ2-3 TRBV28 CASRQTGLGDTQYF
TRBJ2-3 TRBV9 CASSVGAGETLTQYF
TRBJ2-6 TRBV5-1 CASSLAPRDNSGANVLTF
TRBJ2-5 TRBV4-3 CASSQGTGTSGLGQETQYF
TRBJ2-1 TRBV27 CASSMYNEQFF
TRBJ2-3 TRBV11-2 CASSLGVDTQYF
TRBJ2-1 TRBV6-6 CASSSSRDRQFF
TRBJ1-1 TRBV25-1 CASSEFGREAEAFF
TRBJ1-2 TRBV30 CAWNAPRGYTF
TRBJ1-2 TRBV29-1 CTTIGLNYGYTF
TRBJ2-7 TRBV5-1 CASSPGAYEQYF
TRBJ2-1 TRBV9 CASSPVVYNEQFF
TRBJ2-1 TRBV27 CASGTVGNNEQFF
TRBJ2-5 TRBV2 CASIYGTSAETQYF